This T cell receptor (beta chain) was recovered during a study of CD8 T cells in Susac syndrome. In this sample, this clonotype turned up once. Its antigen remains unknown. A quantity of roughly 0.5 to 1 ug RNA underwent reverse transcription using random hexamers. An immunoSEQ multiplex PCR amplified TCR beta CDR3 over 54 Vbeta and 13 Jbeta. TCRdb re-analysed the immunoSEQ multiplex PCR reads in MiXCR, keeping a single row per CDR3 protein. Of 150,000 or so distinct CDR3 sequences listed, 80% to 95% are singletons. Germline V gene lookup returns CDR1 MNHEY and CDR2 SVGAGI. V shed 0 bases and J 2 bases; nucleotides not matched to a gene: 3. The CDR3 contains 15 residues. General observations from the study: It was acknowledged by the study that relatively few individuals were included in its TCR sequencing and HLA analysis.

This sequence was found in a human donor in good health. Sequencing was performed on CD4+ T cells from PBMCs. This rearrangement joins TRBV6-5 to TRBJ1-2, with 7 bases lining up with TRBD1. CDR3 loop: CASSYSGGQNYGYTF. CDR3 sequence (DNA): TGTGCCAGCAGTTACTCGGGGGGACAGAACTATGGCTACACCTTC.